This is a list of T cell receptor beta chains from one sample in a study of T cell changes during pregnancy in multiple sclerosis. The assay was immunoSEQ multiplex PCR, and TCRdb's table has in-frame clones only and misses some. The repertoire consists of tens of thousands of clones, with over 80% occurring once and the leading ten covering over 6%. The material sequenced was CD8+ T cells from peripheral blood mononuclear cells, taken in the third trimester of pregnancy. The receptors derive from a female donor with multiple sclerosis, enrolled in a pregnancy study. The CDR3 runs from the conserved cysteine through the conserved F or W. The order of the fields is CDR3 protein, CDR3 DNA, CDR3 length, V gene, J gene, clone size, D gene. D genes are given only for firm matches. Size is stated for part of the rows, as once, few or many counts, or as a class when the clone is expanded.

CDR3 protein: CASSHPTAGQETQYF
CDR3 DNA: TGCGCCAGCAGCCACCCGACAGCGGGACAAGAGACCCAGTACTTC
CDR3 length: 15
V gene: TRBV4-1
J gene: TRBJ2-5
clone size: -
D gene: TRBD2

CDR3 protein: CASRRTGTGYTF
CDR3 DNA: TGTGCCAGCAGGCGGACAGGGACTGGCTACACCTTC
CDR3 length: 12
V gene: TRBV6-5
J gene: TRBJ1-2
clone size: -
D gene: TRBD1

CDR3 protein: CAEGDPTQETQYF
CDR3 DNA: TGTGCTGAGGGGGACCCGACCCAAGAGACCCAGTACTTC
CDR3 length: 13
V gene: TRBV2
J gene: TRBJ2-5
clone size: -
D gene: -

CDR3 protein: CASSLAPLAEQETQYF
CDR3 DNA: TGCGCCAGCAGCTTGGCCCCACTAGCGGAACAAGAGACCCAGTACTTC
CDR3 length: 16
V gene: TRBV5-1
J gene: TRBJ2-5
clone size: -
D gene: TRBD2

CDR3 protein: CASSDGGSQYF
CDR3 DNA: TGTGCCAGCAGTGACGGGGGATCGCAGTATTTT
CDR3 length: 11
V gene: TRBV25-1
J gene: TRBJ2-3
clone size: -
D gene: -

CDR3 protein: CASSQVDTLYNEQFF
CDR3 DNA: TGCGCCAGCAGCCAAGTGGACACCTTATACAATGAGCAGTTCTTC
CDR3 length: 15
V gene: TRBV4-1
J gene: TRBJ2-1
clone size: -
D gene: -

CDR3 protein: CASSYASGSYEQYF
CDR3 DNA: TGTGCCAGCAGTTACGCTAGCGGCTCCTACGAGCAGTACTTC
CDR3 length: 14
V gene: TRBV6-5
J gene: TRBJ2-7
clone size: -
D gene: TRBD2

CDR3 protein: CASSLGRAQPQHF
CDR3 DNA: TGTGCCAGCAGTTTAGGGAGGGCTCAGCCCCAGCATTTT
CDR3 length: 13
V gene: TRBV27
J gene: TRBJ1-5
clone size: -
D gene: -

CDR3 protein: CASSLEQGPPSSYEQYF
CDR3 DNA: TGTGCCAGCAGCTTAGAACAGGGACCCCCGTCGTCCTACGAGCAGTACTTC
CDR3 length: 17
V gene: TRBV13
J gene: TRBJ2-7
clone size: -
D gene: -

CDR3 protein: CASSRGQSERLYGYTF
CDR3 DNA: TGTGCCAGTAGTCGAGGACAGTCCGAAAGGCTCTATGGCTACACCTTC
CDR3 length: 16
V gene: TRBV19
J gene: TRBJ1-2
clone size: -
D gene: -

CDR3 protein: CASSLGLGRDTGELFF
CDR3 DNA: TGTGCCAGCAGCCTCGGGCTAGGGAGGGACACCGGGGAGCTGTTTTTT
CDR3 length: 16
V gene: TRBV9
J gene: TRBJ2-2
clone size: once
D gene: TRBD2

CDR3 protein: CASSQDEAGFYQPQHF
CDR3 DNA: TGTGCCAGCAGCCAAGATGAGGCGGGGTTTTATCAGCCCCAGCATTTT
CDR3 length: 16
V gene: TRBV4-2
J gene: TRBJ1-5
clone size: -
D gene: -

CDR3 protein: CASSLVGGGTEAFF
CDR3 DNA: TGTGCCAGCAGCTTGGTAGGCGGAGGCACTGAAGCTTTCTTT
CDR3 length: 14
V gene: TRBV5-4
J gene: TRBJ1-1
clone size: -
D gene: -

CDR3 protein: CASSLTDEWYGYTF
CDR3 DNA: TGTGCCAGCAGTTTGACAGACGAATGGTATGGCTACACCTTC
CDR3 length: 14
V gene: TRBV6-8
J gene: TRBJ1-2
clone size: once
D gene: -

CDR3 protein: CASSELAGGQETQYF
CDR3 DNA: TGTGCCAGCAGTGAACTAGCGGGGGGGCAAGAGACCCAGTACTTC
CDR3 length: 15
V gene: TRBV6-1
J gene: TRBJ2-5
clone size: once
D gene: TRBD2

CDR3 protein: CSVEGATYNEQFF
CDR3 DNA: TGCAGCGTTGAGGGGGCCACCTACAATGAGCAGTTCTTC
CDR3 length: 13
V gene: TRBV29-1
J gene: TRBJ2-1
clone size: once
D gene: -

CDR3 protein: CASSQDLGLSYNEQFF
CDR3 DNA: TGCGCCAGCAGCCAAGACCTCGGTCTCTCCTACAATGAGCAGTTCTTC
CDR3 length: 16
V gene: TRBV4-1
J gene: TRBJ2-1
clone size: -
D gene: -

CDR3 protein: CASSARTGSGTDTQYF
CDR3 DNA: TGTGCCAGCAGTGCCCGGACAGGGAGCGGCACAGATACGCAGTATTTT
CDR3 length: 16
V gene: TRBV6-4
J gene: TRBJ2-3
clone size: -
D gene: TRBD1

CDR3 protein: CASSEARGGTEAFF
CDR3 DNA: TGTGCCAGCAGTGAAGCAAGGGGCGGCACTGAAGCTTTCTTT
CDR3 length: 14
V gene: TRBV6-1
J gene: TRBJ1-1
clone size: once
D gene: -

CDR3 protein: CASSPGTSYEQFF
CDR3 DNA: TGCGCCAGCAGCCCTGGGACTTCTTATGAGCAGTTCTTC
CDR3 length: 13
V gene: TRBV5-1
J gene: TRBJ2-1
clone size: -
D gene: -

CDR3 protein: CASSLGGGGLQETQYF
CDR3 DNA: TGTGCCAGCAGCTTGGGAGGCGGGGGGCTCCAAGAGACCCAGTACTTC
CDR3 length: 16
V gene: TRBV7-3
J gene: TRBJ2-5
clone size: -
D gene: TRBD2

CDR3 protein: CASTFGRDRGTGELFF
CDR3 DNA: TGTGCCAGCACCTTCGGCCGGGACAGGGGCACCGGGGAGCTGTTTTTT
CDR3 length: 16
V gene: TRBV27
J gene: TRBJ2-2
clone size: -
D gene: TRBD1

CDR3 protein: CASSDRQNNEQFF
CDR3 DNA: TGTGCCAGCAGTGATCGCCAGAACAATGAGCAGTTCTTC
CDR3 length: 13
V gene: TRBV2
J gene: TRBJ2-1
clone size: -
D gene: -

CDR3 protein: CASSLSGGDEAFF
CDR3 DNA: TGTGCCAGCAGCTTATCAGGGGGTGACGAAGCTTTCTTT
CDR3 length: 13
V gene: TRBV7-3
J gene: TRBJ1-1
clone size: -
D gene: TRBD1

CDR3 protein: CASSLSPQGVLIGYTF
CDR3 DNA: TGTGCCAGCAGCCTTTCCCCACAGGGGGTACTTATCGGCTACACCTTC
CDR3 length: 16
V gene: TRBV14
J gene: TRBJ1-2
clone size: -
D gene: TRBD1

CDR3 protein: CASSLVYEYQETQYF
CDR3 DNA: TGTGCCAGCAGCTTAGTTTACGAGTACCAAGAGACCCAGTACTTC
CDR3 length: 15
V gene: TRBV7-2
J gene: TRBJ2-5
clone size: -
D gene: -

CDR3 protein: CASSVTQGLTEAFF
CDR3 DNA: TGTGCCAGCAGCGTAACGCAGGGGCTTACTGAAGCTTTCTTT
CDR3 length: 14
V gene: TRBV28
J gene: TRBJ1-1
clone size: -
D gene: -

CDR3 protein: CASLALDRPYEQYF
CDR3 DNA: TGCGCCAGCCTTGCCCTGGACAGGCCCTACGAGCAGTACTTC
CDR3 length: 14
V gene: TRBV10-2
J gene: TRBJ2-7
clone size: -
D gene: TRBD1

CDR3 protein: CASRRSPGDGAFF
CDR3 DNA: TGTGCCAGCAGACGTTCCCCAGGGGACGGAGCTTTCTTT
CDR3 length: 13
V gene: TRBV7-6
J gene: TRBJ1-1
clone size: -
D gene: -

CDR3 protein: CSVAGLAGGTDTQYF
CDR3 DNA: TGCAGCGTTGCGGGACTAGCGGGGGGGACGGATACGCAGTATTTT
CDR3 length: 15
V gene: TRBV29-1
J gene: TRBJ2-3
clone size: -
D gene: TRBD2

CDR3 protein: CASSLGTGRIEQYF
CDR3 DNA: TGCGCCAGCAGCCTCGGGACTGGGAGAATCGAGCAGTACTTC
CDR3 length: 14
V gene: TRBV4-1
J gene: TRBJ2-7
clone size: -
D gene: -

CDR3 protein: CASSPSRDRLNTEAFF
CDR3 DNA: TGTGCCAGCTCACCATCTCGGGACAGGCTGAACACTGAAGCTTTCTTT
CDR3 length: 16
V gene: TRBV18
J gene: TRBJ1-1
clone size: -
D gene: TRBD1

CDR3 protein: CASSSGTGSHQPQHF
CDR3 DNA: TGTGCCAGTAGTTCCGGGACAGGGTCCCATCAGCCCCAGCATTTT
CDR3 length: 15
V gene: TRBV19
J gene: TRBJ1-5
clone size: -
D gene: TRBD1

CDR3 protein: CASSPEGDRVWETQYF
CDR3 DNA: TGCGCCAGCAGCCCAGAGGGGGACAGGGTTTGGGAGACCCAGTACTTC
CDR3 length: 16
V gene: TRBV4-1
J gene: TRBJ2-5
clone size: -
D gene: TRBD1

CDR3 protein: CASSVEGEEGDEQFF
CDR3 DNA: TGTGCCAGCAGCGTAGAGGGGGAAGAGGGCGATGAGCAGTTCTTC
CDR3 length: 15
V gene: TRBV9
J gene: TRBJ2-1
clone size: -
D gene: -

CDR3 protein: CASDFGGRAAGELFF
CDR3 DNA: TGTGCCAGCGATTTCGGCGGGAGGGCCGCCGGGGAGCTGTTTTTT
CDR3 length: 15
V gene: TRBV7-9
J gene: TRBJ2-2
clone size: -
D gene: TRBD2

CDR3 protein: CASSLEAGLGQPQHF
CDR3 DNA: TGTGCCAGCAGCTTAGAGGCGGGGCTCGGGCAGCCCCAGCATTTT
CDR3 length: 15
V gene: TRBV11-2
J gene: TRBJ1-5
clone size: -
D gene: -

CDR3 protein: CASSWDRGYEKLFF
CDR3 DNA: TGTGCCAGCAGCTGGGACAGGGGGTATGAAAAACTGTTTTTT
CDR3 length: 14
V gene: TRBV7-9
J gene: TRBJ1-4
clone size: -
D gene: TRBD1

CDR3 protein: CASSIWGLYNEQFF
CDR3 DNA: TGTGCCAGTAGTATCTGGGGGCTCTACAATGAGCAGTTCTTC
CDR3 length: 14
V gene: TRBV19
J gene: TRBJ2-1
clone size: -
D gene: -

CDR3 protein: CASSFSDRAFYEQYF
CDR3 DNA: TGTGCCAGCAGTTTTTCGGACAGGGCTTTCTACGAGCAGTACTTC
CDR3 length: 15
V gene: TRBV27
J gene: TRBJ2-7
clone size: -
D gene: TRBD1

CDR3 protein: CASSPDRVGANVLTF
CDR3 DNA: TGTGCCAGCTCACCCGACAGGGTTGGGGCCAACGTCCTGACTTTC
CDR3 length: 15
V gene: TRBV18
J gene: TRBJ2-6
clone size: -
D gene: TRBD1

CDR3 protein: CASSFTGTGGTDTQYF
CDR3 DNA: TGTGCCAGCAGCTTTACCGGGACAGGGGGCACAGATACGCAGTATTTT
CDR3 length: 16
V gene: TRBV7-9
J gene: TRBJ2-3
clone size: -
D gene: TRBD1

CDR3 protein: CASSLADSSYEQYF
CDR3 DNA: TGTGCCAGCAGCTTGGCCGACAGTTCCTACGAGCAGTACTTC
CDR3 length: 14
V gene: TRBV5-4
J gene: TRBJ2-7
clone size: -
D gene: -

CDR3 protein: CASSLSAGPYEQYF
CDR3 DNA: TGTGCCAGCAGTTTATCGGCGGGCCCCTACGAGCAGTACTTC
CDR3 length: 14
V gene: TRBV27
J gene: TRBJ2-7
clone size: -
D gene: -

CDR3 protein: CASLPDRPPYEQYF
CDR3 DNA: TGTGCCAGTCTACCGGACAGACCCCCCTACGAGCAGTACTTC
CDR3 length: 14
V gene: TRBV19
J gene: TRBJ2-7
clone size: -
D gene: -

CDR3 protein: CASSQDKLAGDQETQYF
CDR3 DNA: TGCGCCAGCAGCCAAGATAAGCTAGCGGGTGATCAAGAGACCCAGTACTTC
CDR3 length: 17
V gene: TRBV4-1
J gene: TRBJ2-5
clone size: -
D gene: TRBD2

CDR3 protein: CASSYSENYGYTF
CDR3 DNA: TGTGCCAGCAGTTACTCAGAGAACTATGGCTACACCTTC
CDR3 length: 13
V gene: TRBV6-5
J gene: TRBJ1-2
clone size: -
D gene: -

CDR3 protein: CASKEGAGTAGELFF
CDR3 DNA: TGTGCCAGCAAGGAGGGGGCCGGAACAGCGGGGGAGCTGTTTTTT
CDR3 length: 15
V gene: TRBV9
J gene: TRBJ2-2
clone size: -
D gene: -

CDR3 protein: CASSLMAGGVDEKLFF
CDR3 DNA: TGTGCCAGCAGCTTAATGGCGGGGGGGGTGGATGAAAAACTGTTTTTT
CDR3 length: 16
V gene: TRBV7-9
J gene: TRBJ1-4
clone size: -
D gene: -

CDR3 protein: CASSIGTGYEQYF
CDR3 DNA: TGCGCCAGCAGCATCGGGACAGGGTACGAGCAGTACTTC
CDR3 length: 13
V gene: TRBV5-1
J gene: TRBJ2-7
clone size: -
D gene: TRBD1

CDR3 protein: CSVPGQATFF
CDR3 DNA: TGCAGTGTGCCGGGACAGGCAACTTTCTTT
CDR3 length: 10
V gene: TRBV20-1
J gene: TRBJ1-1
clone size: few
D gene: TRBD1